This T cell receptor beta chain was captured in a study of blood T cell repertoires in COVID-19. Looking at the study overall: The study drew acute and convalescent COVID-19 samples from the United States, Italy and Spain. From T cells, B-cell-depleted T cells, or PBMCs came the material, which was cDNA or gDNA.

Germline V gives CDR1 SGHAT, CDR2 FQNNGV. Trimming left V 6 bases short and J 6 bases short, with 14 bases between. This CDR3 has 14 residues. Measured with immunoSEQ multiplex PCR; TCRdb has only the in-frame clones, and not every one. The sample has fewer than 350,000 clones; approximately 86% are singletons. The chain joins TRBV11-2 to TRBJ2-2; weak D call: TRBD1 (6 bases). The sequencing input was peripheral blood. The sequence came from a man aged 35-49 years with active or convalescent COVID-19. DNA of the CDR3: TGTGCCAGCAGACCAAACCCAGGGGCCGGGGAGCTGTTTTTT. It encodes CASRPNPGAGELFF.